This T cell receptor beta chain was sequenced during a study of CD8+ T cells in alopecia areata. Whole-study findings and limits: Mouse data revealed clearer TCR sharing than patient data did, a gap possibly tied to HLA.

Sequencing templates came from extracted RNA that was reverse transcribed into cDNA. Sequencing was performed with immunoSEQ multiplex PCR; in TCRdb, only in-frame clones are kept and a portion is missing. The repertoire holds fewer than 250,000 clones, with 35% to 40% as singletons. This clone was seen only once. Its antigen is not identified. This CDR3 spans 16 amino acids. CDR1 and CDR2 (germline): SGHNT, YYREEE (reference sequence). Trimming cost V 4 bases and J 1 base; bases outside gene matches: 7. Noted treatment: oral pan-JAK inhibitor, 5-10 mg twice daily. The specimen comprised CD4+ T cells sorted from blood, sampled between weeks 30 and 35, from a patient treated with tofacitinib. The chain combines TRBV5-4 with TRBJ2-2, with 7 bases aligning to TRBD2. The sequence was obtained from a human donor with alopecia areata. The CDR3 here is CASSNWGLLNTGELFF. CDR3 nucleotides: TGTGCCAGCAGCAATTGGGGACTATTGAACACCGGGGAGCTGTTTTTT.